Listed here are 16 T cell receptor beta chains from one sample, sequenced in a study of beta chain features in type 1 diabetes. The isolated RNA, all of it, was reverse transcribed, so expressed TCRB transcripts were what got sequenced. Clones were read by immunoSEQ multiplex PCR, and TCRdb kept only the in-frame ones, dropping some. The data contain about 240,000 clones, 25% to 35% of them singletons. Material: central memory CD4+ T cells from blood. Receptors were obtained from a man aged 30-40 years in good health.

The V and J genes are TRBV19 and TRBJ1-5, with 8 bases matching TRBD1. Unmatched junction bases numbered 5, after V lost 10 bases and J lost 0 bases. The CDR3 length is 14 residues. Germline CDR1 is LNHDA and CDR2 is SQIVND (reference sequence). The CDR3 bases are TGTGCCATCCAGGGGGCAGATAGCAATCAGCCCCAGCATTTT. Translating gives CAIQGADSNQPQHF.

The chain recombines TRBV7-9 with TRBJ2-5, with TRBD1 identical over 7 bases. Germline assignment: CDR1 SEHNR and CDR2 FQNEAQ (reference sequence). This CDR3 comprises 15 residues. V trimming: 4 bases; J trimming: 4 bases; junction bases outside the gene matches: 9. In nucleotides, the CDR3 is TGTGCCAGCAGCTCGGGACAGATCCCGGGAGAGACCCAGTACTTC. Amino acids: CASSSGQIPGETQYF.

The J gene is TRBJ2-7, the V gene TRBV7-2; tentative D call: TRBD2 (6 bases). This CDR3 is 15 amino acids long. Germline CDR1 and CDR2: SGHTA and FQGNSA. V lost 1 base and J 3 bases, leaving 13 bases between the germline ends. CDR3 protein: CASSLGRRGHYEQYF. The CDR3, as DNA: TGTGCCAGCAGCTTAGGACGGAGGGGTCACTACGAGCAGTACTTC.

Here the CDR3 reads CASSAHPGNNEQFF. For the CDR3, the DNA is TGTGCCAGCAGCGCCCACCCGGGGAACAATGAGCAGTTCTTC. V is TRBV9 and J is TRBJ2-1; tentative D call: TRBD2 (5 bases). The V gene's germline CDR1 is SGDLS and CDR2 YYNGEE. The CDR3 extends over 14 amino acids. The germline V and J ends were trimmed by 3 bases and 5 bases, with 12 bases remaining between them. The entire variable domain, with the rest obtained from reference TRBV9 and TRBJ2-1, is as follows: DSGVTQTPKHLITATGQRVTLRCSPRSGDLSVYWYQQSLDQGLQFLIQYYNGEERAKGNILERFSAQQFPDLHSELNLSSLELGDSALYFCASSAHPGNNEQFFGPGTRLTVL.

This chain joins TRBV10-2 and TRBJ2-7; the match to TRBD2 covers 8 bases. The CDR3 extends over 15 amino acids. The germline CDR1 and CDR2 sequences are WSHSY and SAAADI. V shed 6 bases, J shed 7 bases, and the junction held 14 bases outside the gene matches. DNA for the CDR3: TGCGCCAGCAGCTCGCTTACGGGAGGGTCTAGGGAGCAGTACTTC. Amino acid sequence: CASSSLTGGSREQYF.

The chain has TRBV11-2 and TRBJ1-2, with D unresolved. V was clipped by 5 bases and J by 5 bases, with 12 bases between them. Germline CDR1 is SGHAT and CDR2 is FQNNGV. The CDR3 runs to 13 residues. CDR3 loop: CASSPPLGYGYTF. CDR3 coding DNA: TGTGCCAGCAGCCCGCCCCTAGGGTATGGCTACACCTTC.

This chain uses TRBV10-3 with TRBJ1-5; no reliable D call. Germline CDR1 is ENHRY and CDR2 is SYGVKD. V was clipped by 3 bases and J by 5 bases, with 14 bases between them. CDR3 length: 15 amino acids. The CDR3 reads CAISEDGNIYQPQHF. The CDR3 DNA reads TGTGCCATCAGTGAAGATGGGAACATTTATCAGCCCCAGCATTTT.

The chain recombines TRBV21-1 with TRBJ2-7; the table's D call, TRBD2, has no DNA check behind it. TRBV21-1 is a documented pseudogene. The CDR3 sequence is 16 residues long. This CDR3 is CASSIRVGLGDYEQYF. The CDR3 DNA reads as TGTGCCAGCAGCATAAGAGTAGGACTAGGGGACTACGAGCAGTACTTC.

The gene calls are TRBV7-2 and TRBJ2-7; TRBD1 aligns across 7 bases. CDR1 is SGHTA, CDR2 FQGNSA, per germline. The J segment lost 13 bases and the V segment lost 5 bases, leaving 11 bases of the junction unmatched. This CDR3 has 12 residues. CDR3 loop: CASSPFTGENYF. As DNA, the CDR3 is TGTGCCAGCAGCCCCTTTACAGGGGAGAACTACTTC.

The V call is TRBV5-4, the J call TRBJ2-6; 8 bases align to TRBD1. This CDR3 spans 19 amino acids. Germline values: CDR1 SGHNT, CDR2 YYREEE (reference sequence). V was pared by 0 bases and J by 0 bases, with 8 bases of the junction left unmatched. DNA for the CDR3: TGTGCCAGCAGCTTGGGTGGACAGGGCCTTCGCTCTGGGGCCAACGTCCTGACTTTC. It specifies CASSLGGQGLRSGANVLTF.

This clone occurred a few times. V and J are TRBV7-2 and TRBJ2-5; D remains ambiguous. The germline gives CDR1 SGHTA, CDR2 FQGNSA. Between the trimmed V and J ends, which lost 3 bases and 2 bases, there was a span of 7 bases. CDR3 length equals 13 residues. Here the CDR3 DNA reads TGTGCCAGCAGCTTTTACAGACAAGAGACCCAGTACTTC. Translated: CASSFYRQETQYF.

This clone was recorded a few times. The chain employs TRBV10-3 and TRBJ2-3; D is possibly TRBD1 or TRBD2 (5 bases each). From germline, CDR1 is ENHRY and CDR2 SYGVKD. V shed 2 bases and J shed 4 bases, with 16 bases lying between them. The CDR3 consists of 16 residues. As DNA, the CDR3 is TGTGCCATCAGTGAGGTTGGGGGAATGAGGGCAGATACGCAGTATTTT. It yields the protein CAISEVGGMRADTQYF.

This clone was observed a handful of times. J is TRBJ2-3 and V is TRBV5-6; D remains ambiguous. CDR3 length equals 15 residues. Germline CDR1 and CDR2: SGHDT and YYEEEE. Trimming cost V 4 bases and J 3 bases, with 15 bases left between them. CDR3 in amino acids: CASSASGLGTDTQYF. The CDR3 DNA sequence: TGTGCCAGCAGCGCATCGGGTCTGGGGACAGATACGCAGTATTTT.

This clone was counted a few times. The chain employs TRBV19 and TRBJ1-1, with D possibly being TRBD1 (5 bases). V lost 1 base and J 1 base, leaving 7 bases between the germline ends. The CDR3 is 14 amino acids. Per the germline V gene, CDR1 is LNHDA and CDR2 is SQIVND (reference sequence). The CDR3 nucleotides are TGTGCCAGTAGTATAGGACAGACGAACACTGAAGCTTTCTTT. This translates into CASSIGQTNTEAFF.

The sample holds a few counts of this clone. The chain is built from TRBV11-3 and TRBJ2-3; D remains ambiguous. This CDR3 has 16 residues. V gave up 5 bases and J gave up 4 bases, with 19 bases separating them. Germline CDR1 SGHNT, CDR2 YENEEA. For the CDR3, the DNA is TGTGCCAGCAGCGCCCGTTCAACCCCGGGCGCAGATACGCAGTATTTT. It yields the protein CASSARSTPGADTQYF.

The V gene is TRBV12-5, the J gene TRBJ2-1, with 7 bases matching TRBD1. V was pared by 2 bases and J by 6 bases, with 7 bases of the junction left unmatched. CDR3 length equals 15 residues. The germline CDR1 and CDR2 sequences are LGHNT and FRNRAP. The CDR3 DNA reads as TGTGCTAGTGGTTTGAACACGGGACAGCGCAATGAGCAGTTCTTC. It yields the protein CASGLNTGQRNEQFF.